Listed below are T cell receptor beta chains from one sample, sequenced in a study of shared clonotypes between healthy human individuals. Clones were read by immunoSEQ multiplex PCR, and TCRdb kept only the in-frame ones, dropping some. The sample lists some 980,000 clones, 70% to 85% occurring once. Sequences were obtained from memory CD4+ T cells sorted from blood. Receptors were obtained from a man between 18 and 29 years old in good health. The CDR3 runs from the conserved cysteine through the conserved F or W. Fields, in order: V gene, J gene, D gene, clone size, CDR3 DNA, CDR3 protein. The D gene is left open where the match is weak. The listing skips clone size in some rows; elsewhere it reads once, few, many or a size class.

V gene: TRBV10-2
J gene: TRBJ2-1
D gene: .
clone size: .
CDR3 DNA: TGCGCCAGCCTCCCCGGGACGACAGGCTACAATGAGCAGTTCTTC
CDR3 protein: CASLPGTTGYNEQFF

V gene: TRBV6-1
J gene: TRBJ2-7
D gene: .
clone size: once
CDR3 DNA: TGTGCCAGCAGTGAAGGGCGTGAGCAGTACTTC
CDR3 protein: CASSEGREQYF

V gene: TRBV11-2
J gene: TRBJ2-3
D gene: .
clone size: .
CDR3 DNA: TGTGCCAGCAGCTTAGATGGGCCCTCAGATACGCAGTATTTT
CDR3 protein: CASSLDGPSDTQYF

V gene: TRBV7-6
J gene: TRBJ2-7
D gene: .
clone size: .
CDR3 DNA: TGTGCCAGCAGCTTAAGAATAGGCCAGGGTGACGAGCAGTACTTC
CDR3 protein: CASSLRIGQGDEQYF

V gene: TRBV5-4
J gene: TRBJ2-5
D gene: TRBD2
clone size: few
CDR3 DNA: TGTGCCAGCAGCCCTACGACCCCGGGGGGAGAGACCCAGTACTTC
CDR3 protein: CASSPTTPGGETQYF

V gene: TRBV5-6
J gene: TRBJ2-1
D gene: .
clone size: .
CDR3 DNA: TGTGCCAGCAGCTTGGAATCAGGAGCCTACAATGAGCAGTTCTTC
CDR3 protein: CASSLESGAYNEQFF

V gene: TRBV30
J gene: TRBJ1-2
D gene: .
clone size: .
CDR3 DNA: TGTGCCTGGGGGCAACAGGCCTACTATGGCTACACCTTC
CDR3 protein: CAWGQQAYYGYTF

V gene: TRBV28
J gene: TRBJ1-4
D gene: TRBD1
clone size: .
CDR3 DNA: TGTGCCAGCAGATCGTCAGGGGGAGGCGAAAAACTGTTTTTT
CDR3 protein: CASRSSGGGEKLFF

V gene: TRBV9
J gene: TRBJ2-1
D gene: TRBD2
clone size: .
CDR3 DNA: TGTGCCAGCAGCCCGAGCGGGGGCTCCTACAATGAGCAGTTCTTC
CDR3 protein: CASSPSGGSYNEQFF

V gene: TRBV6-6
J gene: TRBJ2-7
D gene: TRBD1
clone size: .
CDR3 DNA: TGTGCCAGCAGTCCCCCACGGGACAGGGTCGAGCAGTACTTC
CDR3 protein: CASSPPRDRVEQYF

V gene: TRBV7-2
J gene: TRBJ2-2
D gene: .
clone size: many
CDR3 DNA: TGTGCCAGCAGCCTTAGTACCGCGAACACCGGGGAGCTGTTTTTT
CDR3 protein: CASSLSTANTGELFF

V gene: TRBV29-1
J gene: TRBJ2-7
D gene: TRBD1
clone size: .
CDR3 DNA: TGCAGCGTTGAACGGGACAGGGGCTACGAGCAGTACTTC
CDR3 protein: CSVERDRGYEQYF

V gene: TRBV27
J gene: TRBJ2-1
D gene: .
clone size: once
CDR3 DNA: TGTGCCAGCAGCAAACTCGGGACGGTATACAATGAGCAGTTCTTC
CDR3 protein: CASSKLGTVYNEQFF

V gene: TRBV2
J gene: TRBJ1-6
D gene: .
clone size: once
CDR3 DNA: TGTGCCAGCAGAGATGACGGTAATTCACCCCTCCACTTT
CDR3 protein: CASRDDGNSPLHF

V gene: TRBV6-1
J gene: TRBJ1-2
D gene: .
clone size: once
CDR3 DNA: TGTGCCAGCACTCTATACAGTGGCTACACCTTC
CDR3 protein: CASTLYSGYTF

V gene: TRBV30
J gene: TRBJ1-4
D gene: .
clone size: many
CDR3 DNA: TGTGCCTGGATCGGGGCTACAACTAATGAAAAACTGTTTTTT
CDR3 protein: CAWIGATTNEKLFF

V gene: TRBV6-1
J gene: TRBJ1-1
D gene: TRBD1
clone size: .
CDR3 DNA: TGTGCCATTAAGGGACAGGGGGCCACTGAAGCTTTCTTT
CDR3 protein: CAIKGQGATEAFF

V gene: TRBV29-1
J gene: TRBJ1-2
D gene: .
clone size: .
CDR3 DNA: TGCAGCGTTGAGGCTTGGGGGGATGGCTACACCTTC
CDR3 protein: CSVEAWGDGYTF

V gene: TRBV7-6
J gene: TRBJ2-3
D gene: TRBD2
clone size: .
CDR3 DNA: TGTGCCAGCAGCTCTAGCGGGAGTGGCACAGATACGCAGTATTTT
CDR3 protein: CASSSSGSGTDTQYF

V gene: TRBV6-1
J gene: TRBJ2-2
D gene: TRBD1
clone size: .
CDR3 DNA: TGTGCCAGCAGGAGGACAGGGACGCGGACCGGGGAGCTGTTTTTT
CDR3 protein: CASRRTGTRTGELFF

V gene: TRBV28
J gene: TRBJ1-5
D gene: TRBD1
clone size: few
CDR3 DNA: TGTGCCAGCAGTTCTGGACAGGGCAAGAATCAGCCCCAGCATTTT
CDR3 protein: CASSSGQGKNQPQHF

V gene: TRBV19
J gene: TRBJ1-1
D gene: .
clone size: few
CDR3 DNA: TGTGCCAGTAAAGCCTGGACTGAAGCTTTCTTT
CDR3 protein: CASKAWTEAFF

V gene: TRBV2
J gene: TRBJ2-5
D gene: .
clone size: .
CDR3 DNA: TGTGCCAGCAGCAACCACAGGGTACTACAAGAGACCCAGTACTTC
CDR3 protein: CASSNHRVLQETQYF